This note documents a single T cell receptor (beta chain) sequence. The antigen is not known. CDR1 and CDR2 (germline): KGHSH, LQKENI. CDR3 length: 14 residues. Trimming took off 3 bases at V and 4 bases at J, with 13 bases between the two ends. The data were taken from a study of shared clonotypes between healthy human individuals. General study points: When naive CD4 clonotypes were compared across a few donors, about 5% were shared.

How the authors handled the data: Filtering differed, since immunoSEQ gave only junction sequences and no quality scores. TCRdb's table, derived via immunoSEQ multiplex PCR, lists solely in-frame clones and lacks some. The D gene and trimming were derived from the DNA, and the V and J assignments and clone size from that table. The table lists over 2 million clones, just under 95% of them singletons. The sequencing input was naive CD4+ T cells from PBMCs. Subset denoted: CD45RA+ positively selected. The sequence was collected from a man aged 18 to 29 in good health. Some clones in this sample may be carry-over from other donors' samples. This chain joins TRBV18 and TRBJ2-7, with D perhaps TRBD1 (6 bases). This CDR3 is CASSPVQGLYEQYF. In DNA, the CDR3 is TGTGCCAGCTCACCGGTTCAGGGGTTGTACGAGCAGTACTTC.